This T cell receptor beta chain originates from a study of Graves' ophthalmopathy and Graves' hyperthyroidism. Study in general: Investigators collected peripheral blood at initial diagnosis, before any treatment was given.

The CDR3 runs 17 residues. V gave up 5 bases and J gave up 6 bases, with 25 bases separating them. New diagnoses, under 2 months' duration, and ages 18 to 65 characterized the hyperthyroidism patients. As the template, RNA transcripts were used to amplify TCR beta CDR3 regions. An opening RT-PCR round employed HTBI primers and preceded a second-round multiplex PCR. TCRdb redid the calling of the multiplex PCR reads with MiXCR, one entry per CDR3 protein. The table shows about 400,000 distinct CDR3 sequences, with 20% to 25% occurring only once. The sequence was collected from a woman aged 18-29 years with stable Graves' hyperthyroidism. The material sequenced was peripheral blood. The chain employs TRBV12-3 or TRBV12-4 and TRBJ1-2, with unresolved D. CDR3 in DNA: TGTGCCAGCAGTCCCATTCCGTCGGGTACAAGGGCGAATGGCTACACCTTC. Protein sequence: CASSPIPSGTRANGYTF.